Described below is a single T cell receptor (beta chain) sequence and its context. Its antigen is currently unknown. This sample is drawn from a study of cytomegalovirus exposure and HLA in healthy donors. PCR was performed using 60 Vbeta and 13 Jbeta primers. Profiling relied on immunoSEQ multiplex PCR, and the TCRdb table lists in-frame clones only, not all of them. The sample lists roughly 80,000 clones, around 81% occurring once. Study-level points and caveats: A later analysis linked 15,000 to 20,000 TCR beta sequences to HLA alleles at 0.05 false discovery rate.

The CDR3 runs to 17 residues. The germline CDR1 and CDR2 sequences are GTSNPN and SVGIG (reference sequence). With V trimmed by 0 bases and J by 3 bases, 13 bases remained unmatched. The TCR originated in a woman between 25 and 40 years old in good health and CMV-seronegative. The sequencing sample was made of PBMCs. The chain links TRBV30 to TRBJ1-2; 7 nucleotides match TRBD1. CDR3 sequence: CAWSVPAGTVDYYGYTF. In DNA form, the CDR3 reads TGTGCCTGGAGTGTACCCGCCGGGACAGTTGATTACTATGGCTACACCTTC.